A selection of T cell receptor beta chains follows, all from one sample in a study of blood T cell repertoires in COVID-19. TCRdb keeps only in-frame clones here, not all; method: immunoSEQ multiplex PCR. The sample holds about 400,000 clones, roughly 90% seen once. The sample consisted of PBMCs or T cells enriched from blood (not recorded which). The source of these receptors is a woman between 40 and 50 years old with acute COVID-19. The conserved cysteine and the conserved F or W are not part of the CDR3 here. The order of the fields is clone size, J gene, V gene, CDR3 protein. For some rows the clone size is stated as once, few or many, or as a class when expanded; others skip it.

NA,TRBJ1-3,TRBV19,ASTSRTAGNTIY
NA,TRBJ2-2,TRBV2,ASKSGRGGGELF
NA,TRBJ2-3,TRBV19,ASSAGGGLDTQY
NA,TRBJ2-7,TRBV10-3,AIRPLAGGSYEQY
NA,TRBJ2-5,TRBV27,ASSRTSGGEYQETQY
NA,TRBJ2-7,TRBV4-1,ASSQKDTRTSGDYEQY
few,TRBJ1-2,TRBV10-3,AISVDLDINWDYGYT
NA,TRBJ2-7,TRBV24-1,ATSDSGREQY
NA,TRBJ1-3,TRBV9,ASSVSPGQGASGNTIY
NA,TRBJ1-5,TRBV1,TSSQYKPGVNQPQH
NA,TRBJ1-1,TRBV19,ASRTFSRTGRLNTEAF
NA,TRBJ2-1,TRBV5-1,ASSLVASGGPLSPYNEQF
NA,TRBJ2-7,TRBV7-9,ASSFSGGEQY
NA,TRBJ1-2,TRBV3-1/TRBV3-2,ASSHGQSYGYT
NA,TRBJ1-3,TRBV4-1,ASSWTGVSGNTIY
NA,TRBJ2-7,TRBV4-1,ASSQFPGKASYEQY
NA,TRBJ2-3,TRBV11-2,ASSPQGFADTQY
NA,TRBJ1-5,TRBV24-1,ATSEGGINQPQH
NA,TRBJ1-3,TRBV2,ASSAGQGVGNTIY
NA,TRBJ2-7,TRBV5-1,ASSFGPGGYEQY
NA,TRBJ1-2,TRBV4-1,ASSQDGGAPYGYT
NA,TRBJ2-1,TRBV29-1,SVDRVEQF
NA,TRBJ1-5,TRBV19,ASSRGQGKGDNQPQH
NA,TRBJ2-3,TRBV5-6,ASSLASTDTQY
NA,TRBJ1-6,TRBV7-9,ASSLGTGRGSPLH
NA,TRBJ2-5,TRBV6-5,ASSPLAGGIETQY
NA,TRBJ2-5,TRBV5-4,ASTISGGETQY
NA,TRBJ2-1,TRBV4-1,ASSRDRVSHEQF
NA,TRBJ1-1,TRBV15,ATSRGQGGTTEAF
NA,TRBJ2-2,TRBV19,ASSTGQYTGELF
NA,TRBJ2-5,TRBV14,ASSQGRTTKETQY
once,TRBJ2-5,TRBV7-8,ASSLIGAATETQY
once,TRBJ2-7,TRBV27,ASGLAAAYEQY
once,TRBJ1-2,TRBV5-6,ASSLEGQEGNYNYGYT
NA,TRBJ2-1,TRBV11-3,ASSPRQVSYNEQF
NA,TRBJ2-2,TRBV11-2,ASSLVSSPGGELF
NA,TRBJ2-4,TRBV4-1,ASSPHKGVKDNIQY
NA,TRBJ1-5,TRBV5-1,ASSLGQGGGPQH
NA,TRBJ2-5,TRBV11-2,ASSLEFSQETQY
NA,TRBJ2-7,TRBV7-9,ASSLDGREGEQY
NA,TRBJ1-5,TRBV7-2,ASSLNYNQPQH
NA,TRBJ1-2,TRBV30,AWRLNYGYT
NA,TRBJ1-3,TRBV12-5,ASGLSPDSSGNTIY
NA,TRBJ2-1,TRBV4-1,ASSQDTRVTF
NA,TRBJ2-7,TRBV5-1,ASSLGRAYEQY
once,TRBJ2-7,TRBV27,ASSPRGGRAYEQY
NA,TRBJ2-7,TRBV28,ASSLVQTYEQY
NA,TRBJ2-3,TRBV12-3/TRBV12-4,ASSLVTWDTQY
NA,TRBJ2-1,TRBV6-1,ASSESDRVNEQF
NA,TRBJ1-2,TRBV30,AWNPGVGYGYT
NA,TRBJ2-7,TRBV7-8,ASSLGRAGSYEQY
NA,TRBJ2-2,TRBV30,AWRHRTSGGKNTGELF
NA,TRBJ2-7,TRBV5-6,ASSLDLAGGSGEQY
NA,TRBJ2-7,TRBV5-1,ASSLGGQGAYEQY
NA,TRBJ1-5,TRBV7-2,ASSLGQPGGSQH
NA,TRBJ1-1,TRBV28,ASSSVGQALTMNTEAF
NA,TRBJ1-5,TRBV10-3,AISPGTGNQPQH